These T cell receptor beta chains were read from a single sample in a study of blood T cell repertoires in COVID-19. Using immunoSEQ multiplex PCR, the repertoire was profiled, and TCRdb retains in-frame clones only, with some absent. Of around 170,000 clones in the sample, approximately 84% were seen once. Sequenced: peripheral blood. These receptors came from a woman older than 75 with acute or convalescent COVID-19. Each CDR3 is given with its conserved first and last residue. Fields, in order: CDR3 length, J gene, clone size, V gene, D gene, CDR3 protein, CDR3 DNA. A D gene is named only where the DNA matches it firmly. The size field is filled for only some rows; it gives once, few, many or a size class.

cdr3_length: 12
j_call: TRBJ2-7
clone_size: .
v_call: TRBV5-1
d_call: .
cdr3_aa: CASGQTSYEQYF
cdr3_nt: TGCGCCAGCGGTCAAACCAGTTACGAGCAGTACTTC

cdr3_length: 13
j_call: TRBJ2-7
clone_size: .
v_call: TRBV7-8
d_call: .
cdr3_aa: CASSFSPLYEQYF
cdr3_nt: TGTGCCAGCAGCTTTAGCCCCCTCTACGAGCAGTACTTC

cdr3_length: 15
j_call: TRBJ2-3
clone_size: .
v_call: TRBV7-2
d_call: TRBD2
cdr3_aa: CASSVSGRPSDTQYF
cdr3_nt: TGTGCCAGCAGCGTTAGCGGGAGGCCTTCAGATACGCAGTATTTT

cdr3_length: 13
j_call: TRBJ2-3
clone_size: few
v_call: TRBV6-4
d_call: TRBD2
cdr3_aa: CASRGTSGDTQYF
cdr3_nt: TGTGCCAGCAGGGGGACTAGCGGAGATACGCAGTATTTT

cdr3_length: 13
j_call: TRBJ2-3
clone_size: .
v_call: TRBV19
d_call: TRBD1
cdr3_aa: CASRWTGGDTQYF
cdr3_nt: TGTGCCAGTAGGTGGACAGGGGGAGATACGCAGTATTTT

cdr3_length: 17
j_call: TRBJ1-2
clone_size: .
v_call: TRBV16
d_call: .
cdr3_aa: CASSQVLLDTVNYGYTF
cdr3_nt: TGTGCCAGCAGCCAAGTTCTATTGGACACCGTTAACTATGGCTACACCTTC

cdr3_length: 13
j_call: TRBJ2-7
clone_size: .
v_call: TRBV5-1
d_call: .
cdr3_aa: CASSPGMGYEQYF
cdr3_nt: TGCGCCAGCAGCCCCGGGATGGGCTACGAGCAGTACTTC

cdr3_length: 12
j_call: TRBJ2-7
clone_size: once
v_call: TRBV21-1
d_call: .
cdr3_aa: CATKDRVKEQYF
cdr3_nt: TGTGCCACCAAGGACAGGGTGAAAGAGCAGTACTTC

cdr3_length: 15
j_call: TRBJ2-2
clone_size: few
v_call: TRBV19
d_call: .
cdr3_aa: CASSMEGLPTGELFF
cdr3_nt: TGTGCCAGTAGTATGGAGGGACTTCCAACCGGGGAGCTGTTTTTT

cdr3_length: 15
j_call: TRBJ2-1
clone_size: .
v_call: TRBV2
d_call: TRBD2
cdr3_aa: CASRVGLAGEGEQFF
cdr3_nt: TGTGCCAGCAGGGTGGGACTAGCGGGAGAAGGTGAGCAGTTCTTC

cdr3_length: 13
j_call: TRBJ1-2
clone_size: .
v_call: TRBV19
d_call: .
cdr3_aa: CASSTGTRYGYTF
cdr3_nt: TGTGCCAGTAGTACCGGGACACGCTATGGCTACACCTTC

cdr3_length: 16
j_call: TRBJ1-2
clone_size: .
v_call: TRBV2
d_call: .
cdr3_aa: CASSDQLTGANYGYTF
cdr3_nt: TGTGCCAGCAGTGATCAGTTGACAGGCGCTAACTATGGCTACACCTTC

cdr3_length: 17
j_call: TRBJ1-1
clone_size: .
v_call: TRBV3-1/TRBV3-2
d_call: .
cdr3_aa: CASSQGLSTASWTEAFF
cdr3_nt: TGTGCCAGCAGCCAAGGTCTTTCAACAGCCTCTTGGACTGAAGCTTTCTTT

cdr3_length: 16
j_call: TRBJ1-3
clone_size: few
v_call: TRBV6-5
d_call: .
cdr3_aa: CASSSSDVASGNTIYF
cdr3_nt: TGTGCCAGCAGTTCTAGTGACGTTGCCTCTGGAAACACCATATATTTT

cdr3_length: 12
j_call: TRBJ1-2
clone_size: .
v_call: TRBV19
d_call: TRBD1
cdr3_aa: CASSDRGPGYTF
cdr3_nt: TGTGCCAGTAGTGACAGGGGGCCTGGCTACACCTTC

cdr3_length: 15
j_call: TRBJ1-2
clone_size: .
v_call: TRBV3-1/TRBV3-2
d_call: TRBD1
cdr3_aa: CASSATTGVWVGYTF
cdr3_nt: TGTGCCAGCAGCGCGACGACAGGGGTGTGGGTTGGCTACACCTTC

cdr3_length: 18
j_call: TRBJ2-1
clone_size: .
v_call: TRBV27
d_call: TRBD1
cdr3_aa: CASSLGATGGNSYNEQFF
cdr3_nt: TGTGCCAGCAGTTTAGGAGCGACAGGGGGTAACTCCTACAATGAGCAGTTCTTC

cdr3_length: 18
j_call: TRBJ2-1
clone_size: .
v_call: TRBV4-2
d_call: .
cdr3_aa: CASSQDRPAGLTGNEQFF
cdr3_nt: TGTGCCAGCAGCCAAGATCGCCCGGCGGGATTGACAGGGAATGAGCAGTTCTTC

cdr3_length: 17
j_call: TRBJ2-5
clone_size: once
v_call: TRBV7-6
d_call: TRBD2
cdr3_aa: CASSFFSGVAGRETQYF
cdr3_nt: TGTGCCAGCAGCTTTTTTTCGGGGGTAGCGGGTAGGGAGACCCAGTACTTC

cdr3_length: 15
j_call: TRBJ1-5
clone_size: few
v_call: TRBV28
d_call: .
cdr3_aa: CASRPPGQGNQPQHF
cdr3_nt: TGTGCCAGCAGGCCTCCGGGACAAGGCAATCAGCCCCAGCATTTT

cdr3_length: 14
j_call: TRBJ2-5
clone_size: .
v_call: TRBV5-5
d_call: .
cdr3_aa: CASSQLTGQETQYF
cdr3_nt: TGTGCCAGCAGCCAACTCACAGGACAAGAGACCCAGTACTTC

cdr3_length: 11
j_call: TRBJ2-4
clone_size: .
v_call: TRBV7-2
d_call: .
cdr3_aa: CASSPPGVQYF
cdr3_nt: TGTGCCAGCAGCCCACCGGGGGTTCAGTACTTC

cdr3_length: 16
j_call: TRBJ2-5
clone_size: .
v_call: TRBV28
d_call: .
cdr3_aa: CASSPNRGGFQETQYF
cdr3_nt: TGTGCCAGCAGTCCCAACAGGGGAGGATTCCAAGAGACCCAGTACTTC

cdr3_length: 15
j_call: TRBJ2-7
clone_size: .
v_call: TRBV27
d_call: TRBD2
cdr3_aa: CAIGYIAGGRYEQYF
cdr3_nt: TGTGCCATCGGTTATATAGCGGGGGGCCGCTACGAGCAGTACTTC

cdr3_length: 12
j_call: TRBJ1-1
clone_size: .
v_call: TRBV28
d_call: TRBD1
cdr3_aa: CASGWNRGLAFF
cdr3_nt: TGTGCCAGCGGATGGAACAGGGGGCTTGCTTTCTTT

cdr3_length: 13
j_call: TRBJ2-7
clone_size: .
v_call: TRBV19
d_call: .
cdr3_aa: CASSIAGTYEQYF
cdr3_nt: TGTGCCAGTAGTATAGCGGGAACCTACGAGCAGTACTTC

cdr3_length: 14
j_call: TRBJ1-2
clone_size: .
v_call: TRBV5-1
d_call: .
cdr3_aa: CASKATDSNYGYTF
cdr3_nt: TGCGCCAGCAAAGCGACAGATTCTAACTATGGCTACACCTTC

cdr3_length: 14
j_call: TRBJ2-1
clone_size: .
v_call: TRBV5-6
d_call: TRBD1
cdr3_aa: CASSPGTVINEQFF
cdr3_nt: TGTGCCAGCAGCCCCGGGACAGTGATTAATGAGCAGTTCTTC

cdr3_length: 18
j_call: TRBJ2-3
clone_size: .
v_call: TRBV12-1
d_call: .
cdr3_aa: CASSLGLAGLERTDTQYF
cdr3_nt: TGTGCCAGCAGCCTTGGACTAGCGGGTTTAGAACGCACAGATACGCAGTATTTT

cdr3_length: 15
j_call: TRBJ1-1
clone_size: .
v_call: TRBV25-1
d_call: .
cdr3_aa: CASSASTAPGAEAFF
cdr3_nt: TGTGCCAGCAGTGCCTCGACAGCGCCCGGCGCCGAAGCTTTCTTT

cdr3_length: 17
j_call: TRBJ2-1
clone_size: .
v_call: TRBV12-5
d_call: TRBD2
cdr3_aa: CASGLVRTSGAYNEQFF
cdr3_nt: TGTGCTAGTGGTTTGGTCCGGACTAGCGGGGCCTACAATGAGCAGTTCTTC

cdr3_length: 15
j_call: TRBJ2-7
clone_size: .
v_call: TRBV19
d_call: TRBD1
cdr3_aa: CASSSGTGGIYEQYF
cdr3_nt: TGTGCCAGTAGTTCCGGGACAGGGGGCATCTACGAGCAGTACTTC

cdr3_length: 12
j_call: TRBJ2-1
clone_size: once
v_call: TRBV30
d_call: .
cdr3_aa: CAWSRQTNEQFF
cdr3_nt: TGTGCCTGGAGTCGACAAACCAATGAGCAGTTCTTC

cdr3_length: 12
j_call: TRBJ2-7
clone_size: .
v_call: TRBV6-1
d_call: .
cdr3_aa: CASSDDWYEQYF
cdr3_nt: TGTGCCAGCAGTGACGACTGGTACGAGCAGTACTTC

cdr3_length: 14
j_call: TRBJ2-7
clone_size: many
v_call: TRBV5-5
d_call: TRBD2
cdr3_aa: CASSLRGGDYEQYF
cdr3_nt: TGTGCCAGCAGCTTGCGCGGGGGTGACTACGAGCAGTACTTC

cdr3_length: 15
j_call: TRBJ1-1
clone_size: .
v_call: TRBV19
d_call: TRBD1
cdr3_aa: CASSIRSGGNTEAFF
cdr3_nt: TGTGCCAGTAGTATAAGATCAGGGGGGAACACTGAAGCTTTCTTT

cdr3_length: 16
j_call: TRBJ2-5
clone_size: .
v_call: TRBV6-2/TRBV6-3
d_call: .
cdr3_aa: CASSRGVEAQGETQYF
cdr3_nt: TGTGCCAGCAGTCGCGGTGTGGAGGCCCAAGGGGAGACCCAGTACTTC

cdr3_length: 16
j_call: TRBJ2-3
clone_size: .
v_call: TRBV2
d_call: TRBD2
cdr3_aa: CASRLNGPGGVDTQYF
cdr3_nt: TGTGCCAGCAGGCTTAACGGACCGGGGGGTGTAGATACGCAGTATTTT

cdr3_length: 15
j_call: TRBJ2-1
clone_size: .
v_call: TRBV5-5
d_call: TRBD2
cdr3_aa: CASSPTSGYYNEQFF
cdr3_nt: TGTGCCAGCAGCCCTACTAGCGGCTACTACAATGAGCAGTTCTTC

cdr3_length: 15
j_call: TRBJ2-3
clone_size: .
v_call: TRBV11-3
d_call: .
cdr3_aa: CASSSMYSETDTQYF
cdr3_nt: TGTGCCAGCAGCTCTATGTACAGTGAGACAGATACGCAGTATTTT

cdr3_length: 14
j_call: TRBJ2-7
clone_size: .
v_call: TRBV5-1
d_call: TRBD2
cdr3_aa: CASSLDGGSGEQYF
cdr3_nt: TGCGCCAGCAGCTTGGACGGCGGGAGTGGCGAGCAGTACTTC

cdr3_length: 14
j_call: TRBJ1-2
clone_size: .
v_call: TRBV5-8
d_call: TRBD1
cdr3_aa: CASSFRGASYGYTF
cdr3_nt: TGTGCCAGCAGCTTCAGGGGGGCTTCCTATGGCTACACCTTC

cdr3_length: 15
j_call: TRBJ1-2
clone_size: .
v_call: TRBV3-1/TRBV3-2
d_call: .
cdr3_aa: CASSLEGTRGGGYTF
cdr3_nt: TGTGCCAGCAGCCTTGAGGGTACAAGGGGAGGTGGCTACACCTTC

cdr3_length: 14
j_call: TRBJ2-1
clone_size: .
v_call: TRBV7-9
d_call: .
cdr3_aa: CASSLVQGNLEQFF
cdr3_nt: TGTGCCAGCAGCTTAGTGCAGGGTAATTTGGAGCAGTTCTTC

cdr3_length: 13
j_call: TRBJ1-2
clone_size: .
v_call: TRBV30
d_call: TRBD1
cdr3_aa: CAWSPTGRDGYTF
cdr3_nt: TGTGCCTGGAGCCCGACAGGGCGAGATGGCTACACCTTC

cdr3_length: 14
j_call: TRBJ2-7
clone_size: .
v_call: TRBV24-1
d_call: .
cdr3_aa: CATRLRSGVAEQYF
cdr3_nt: TGTGCCACCAGACTACGCTCAGGGGTGGCGGAGCAGTACTTC

cdr3_length: 18
j_call: TRBJ1-2
clone_size: few
v_call: TRBV7-9
d_call: TRBD1
cdr3_aa: CASSLGGQVGDAYYGYTF
cdr3_nt: TGTGCCAGCAGCTTAGGGGGACAGGTAGGGGACGCATACTATGGCTACACCTTC

cdr3_length: 15
j_call: TRBJ1-5
clone_size: .
v_call: TRBV11-2
d_call: TRBD1
cdr3_aa: CASSLEGQGSQPQHF
cdr3_nt: TGTGCCAGCAGCTTAGAGGGACAGGGCAGTCAGCCCCAGCATTTT

cdr3_length: 16
j_call: TRBJ2-1
clone_size: .
v_call: TRBV7-5
d_call: .
cdr3_aa: CARSFPWGGSYNEQFF
cdr3_nt: TGTGCCAGAAGCTTCCCGTGGGGGGGCTCCTACAATGAGCAGTTCTTC

cdr3_length: 12
j_call: TRBJ1-1
clone_size: .
v_call: TRBV2
d_call: .
cdr3_aa: CASCQGSAEAFF
cdr3_nt: TGTGCCAGCTGTCAGGGAAGCGCTGAAGCTTTCTTT

cdr3_length: 14
j_call: TRBJ2-2
clone_size: .
v_call: TRBV28
d_call: TRBD1
cdr3_aa: CASSKTGDTGELFF
cdr3_nt: TGTGCCAGCAGTAAGACAGGGGACACCGGGGAGCTGTTTTTT

cdr3_length: 13
j_call: TRBJ2-7
clone_size: .
v_call: TRBV27
d_call: .
cdr3_aa: CASSLSGGGEQYF
cdr3_nt: TGTGCCAGCAGTTTATCTGGGGGCGGGGAGCAGTACTTC

cdr3_length: 14
j_call: TRBJ2-5
clone_size: .
v_call: TRBV7-9
d_call: TRBD2
cdr3_aa: CASSLVSGGKTQYF
cdr3_nt: TGTGCCAGCAGCTTAGTCAGCGGGGGGAAGACCCAGTACTTC

cdr3_length: 14
j_call: TRBJ2-2
clone_size: once
v_call: TRBV24-1
d_call: .
cdr3_aa: CATSATSNTGELFF
cdr3_nt: TGTGCCACCAGTGCCACATCGAACACCGGGGAGCTGTTTTTT

cdr3_length: 15
j_call: TRBJ2-5
clone_size: .
v_call: TRBV19
d_call: TRBD1
cdr3_aa: CASSIPQGGSETQYF
cdr3_nt: TGTGCCAGTAGTATCCCACAGGGGGGATCGGAGACCCAGTACTTC

cdr3_length: 14
j_call: TRBJ1-5
clone_size: .
v_call: TRBV2
d_call: .
cdr3_aa: CASNLQGGNQPQHF
cdr3_nt: TGTGCCAGCAATTTACAGGGTGGCAATCAGCCCCAGCATTTT

cdr3_length: 14
j_call: TRBJ2-1
clone_size: few
v_call: TRBV27
d_call: TRBD2
cdr3_aa: CASSPGRGGSEQFF
cdr3_nt: TGTGCCAGCTCCCCCGGGCGGGGGGGTAGTGAGCAGTTCTTC